The 2 T cell receptor beta chains below all came from one sample that was sequenced in a study of shared clonotypes between healthy human individuals. Using immunoSEQ multiplex PCR, the repertoire was profiled, and TCRdb retains in-frame clones only, with some absent. This table has over 2 million clones, approximately 94% appearing once. Naive CD8 populations comprised CD45RO-negative cells positively selected for CCR7, excluding terminally differentiated effector memory CD45RA+ cells. Sequenced: naive CD8+ T cells sorted from blood. The source is a man between 18 and 35 years old in good health.

The chain is built from TRBV5-4 and TRBJ2-7; 7 positions agree with TRBD2. Germline assignment: CDR1 SGHNT and CDR2 YYREEE (reference sequence). This CDR3 comprises 14 residues. Losses at the gene ends were 0 bases for V and 5 bases for J; bases not matched to a gene: 5. The CDR3 protein is CASSLGGRADEQYF. CDR3 nucleotides: TGTGCCAGCAGCTTGGGGGGGAGGGCCGACGAGCAGTACTTC.

The chain recombines TRBV5-8 with TRBJ1-5; a possible D gene is TRBD1 (5 bases). This CDR3 contains 14 residues. The V end was cut by 3 bases, the J end by 5 bases, with 12 bases between. Germline CDR1 and CDR2: SGHTS and YDEGEE. CDR3 nucleotides: TGTGCCAGCAGCTGGGGACTCTTGTATCAGCCCCAGCATTTT. Its protein product is CASSWGLLYQPQHF.